This T cell receptor (beta chain) is drawn from a study of cytomegalovirus exposure and HLA in healthy donors (dated by TCRdb to 2017 to 2019). Describing the broader study: The roughly 670 repertoires of the first cohort and the 110 or so validation repertoires were produced on the same platform, according to a later analysis. Along with the approximately 700-subject first cohort, a separate validation cohort of roughly 110 different subjects was used. The study aimed to test whether signatures of past pathogen exposure could be identified by cataloging public T cell receptors. To predict cytomegalovirus infection status, the study combined high-throughput TCR immunosequencing, statistical association of individual TCRs with disease status, and machine learning. The full study reports these points: A few of the identified cytomegalovirus-associated TCR beta chains were confirmed in vitro to be specific for cytomegalovirus antigens. All 120 or so repertoires were used to score co-occurrence in the validation cohort in a later analysis, because that analysis had no HLA typing for the cohort. The classifier was reported to diagnose cytomegalovirus status with high specificity and sensitivity in both the original and validation cohorts. It was suggested by the authors that the approach could potentially be generalized to other disease states and immunological phenotypes. Most TCR sequences were observed very rarely across donors, whereas some public TCRs were present in many individuals. Subsequent analysis determined that TCRs grouped into clusters in the first cohort also showed a tendency toward co-occurrence across the 120 or so validation repertoires, and 85% to 95% of cluster scores exceeded 0. A total of fewer than 200 TCR beta chains were listed by the study as associated with cytomegalovirus.

Of note for this clone: It lacks a known antigen. Per-base qualities were not stored, and no clone one base away is much larger.

Library method: the immunoSEQ multiplex PCR assay. The authors' analysis ran thus. A statistical classification framework was built to diagnose cytomegalovirus status from the catalog of TCR beta chain sequences. TCRdb mirrors the immuneACCESS table, restricted to in-frame sequences. Some clones are absent from its copies; in checked studies, under half trace to an unresolved V gene, and the reason for the others is unknown. The DNA was the basis for D and trimming; V, J and clone size are from that table. This sample comprises 150,000 to 200,000 clones, roughly 86% of them detected only once. The leading ten clones occupy roughly 6.6% of the sample. Separate from the approximately 700-subject first cohort, the validation cohort of over 90 subjects was the group to which the donors belonged. Per the germline V gene, SNHLY is the CDR1 and FYNNEI is the CDR2. The junction shows trimming of 4 bases on V and 1 base on J, and the gene matches do not reach 4 bases of it. Including the terminal cysteine and phenylalanine, the CDR3 comprises 15 residues. This entry keeps only the CDR3 DNA: 45 bases, framed from base 1.

This clonotype originated in a young man in good health and CMV-seropositive. Sequencing was carried out using PBMCs. The V and J segments used are TRBV2 and TRBJ2-3, with 8 bases aligning to TRBD2. In nucleotide form, the sequence is TGTGCCAGCAGTGGTAAAGCGGGGGGCACAGATACGCAGTATTTT. Its amino acids are CASSGKAGGTDTQYF.